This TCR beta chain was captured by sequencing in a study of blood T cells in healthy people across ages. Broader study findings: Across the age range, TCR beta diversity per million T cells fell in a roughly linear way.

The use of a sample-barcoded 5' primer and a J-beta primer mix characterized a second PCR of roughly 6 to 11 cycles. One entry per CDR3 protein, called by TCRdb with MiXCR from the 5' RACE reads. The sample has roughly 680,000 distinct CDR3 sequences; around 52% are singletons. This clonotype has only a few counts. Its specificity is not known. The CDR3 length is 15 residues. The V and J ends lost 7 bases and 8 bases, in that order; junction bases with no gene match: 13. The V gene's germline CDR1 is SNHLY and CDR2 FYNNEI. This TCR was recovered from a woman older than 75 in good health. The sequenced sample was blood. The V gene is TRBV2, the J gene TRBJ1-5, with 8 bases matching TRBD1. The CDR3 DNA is TGTGCCAGCAATTCCGGGACAGGTTATTTGGAGCCCCAGCATTTT. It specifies CASNSGTGYLEPQHF.